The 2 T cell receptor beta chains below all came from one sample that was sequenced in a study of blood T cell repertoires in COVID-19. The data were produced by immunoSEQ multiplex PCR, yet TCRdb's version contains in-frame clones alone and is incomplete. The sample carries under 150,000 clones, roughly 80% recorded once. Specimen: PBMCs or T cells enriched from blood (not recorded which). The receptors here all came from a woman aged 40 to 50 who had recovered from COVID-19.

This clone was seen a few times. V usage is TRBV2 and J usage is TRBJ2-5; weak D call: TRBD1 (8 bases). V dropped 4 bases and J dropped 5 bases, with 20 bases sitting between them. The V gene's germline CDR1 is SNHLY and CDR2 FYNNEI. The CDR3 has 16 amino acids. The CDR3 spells CASSGTGYPGGETQYF. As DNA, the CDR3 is TGTGCCAGCAGTGGGACAGGGTACCCCGGGGGGGAGACCCAGTACTTC.

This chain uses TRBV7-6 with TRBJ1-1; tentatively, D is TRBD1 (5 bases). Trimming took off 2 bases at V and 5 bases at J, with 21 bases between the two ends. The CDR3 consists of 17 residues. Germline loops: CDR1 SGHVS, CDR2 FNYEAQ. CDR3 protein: CASSLRTAGREGTEAFF. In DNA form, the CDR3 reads TGTGCCAGCAGCTTAAGGACCGCTGGCAGGGAAGGTACTGAAGCTTTCTTT.